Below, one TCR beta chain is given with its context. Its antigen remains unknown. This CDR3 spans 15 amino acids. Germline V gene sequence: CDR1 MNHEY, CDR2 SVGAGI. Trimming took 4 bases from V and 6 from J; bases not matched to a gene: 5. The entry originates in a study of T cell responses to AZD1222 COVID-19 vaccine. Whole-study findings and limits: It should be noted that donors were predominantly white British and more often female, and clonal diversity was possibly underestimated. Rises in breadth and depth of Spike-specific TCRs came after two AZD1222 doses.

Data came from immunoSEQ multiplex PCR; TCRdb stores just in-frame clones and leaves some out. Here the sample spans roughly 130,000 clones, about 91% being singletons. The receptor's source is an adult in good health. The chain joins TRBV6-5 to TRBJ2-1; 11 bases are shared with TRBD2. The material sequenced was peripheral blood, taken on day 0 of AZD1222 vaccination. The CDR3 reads CASSLAGLAVNEQFF. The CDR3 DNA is TGTGCCAGCAGTTTAGCGGGACTAGCGGTCAATGAGCAGTTCTTC.